One and the same sample provided the 20 T cell receptor beta chains below, sequenced in a study of T cell responses to AZD1222 COVID-19 vaccine (dated by TCRdb to the early 2020s). Library method: the immunoSEQ multiplex PCR assay. TCRdb carries this immuneACCESS record with in-frame sequences only. Its versions omit some clonotypes, under half of them owing to an unresolved V gene in the studies checked, with the rest unexplained. The sample table shows 200,000 or so clones, and about 94% are seen once. The top ten clones comprise about 9% of the sample. According to the study, the label for this sample's time point signals: baseline before first vaccination. Sequencing was performed on peripheral blood, taken on day 0 of AZD1222 vaccination. The receptors shown here come from an adult in good health.

V gene TRBV19 combines with J gene TRBJ1-5; the D gene is possibly TRBD1 (6 bases). From germline, CDR1 is LNHDA and CDR2 SQIVND (reference sequence). The CDR3 runs 16 residues. Trimming pared 3 bases from V and 1 base from J, leaving 13 bases between. The CDR3: CASSIIDRQSNQPQHF. The CDR3 DNA follows: TGTGCCAGTAGTATTATTGACAGGCAAAGCAATCAGCCCCAGCATTTT.

This chain uses TRBV7-9 with TRBJ1-2; D ambiguous. This CDR3 is built from 12 residues. Germline CDR1 is SEHNR and CDR2 is FQNEAQ (reference sequence). Trimming shortened V by 1 base and J by 8 bases, and 8 bases separated the two germline ends. CDR3 bases: TGTGCCAGCAGCTTAGAGCCCCTGGGCTACACCTTC. Protein product: CASSLEPLGYTF.

This clone has just one count. The chain links TRBV6-2 or TRBV6-3 to TRBJ1-5, with no clear D. This CDR3 is built from 16 residues. V was pared by 0 bases and J by 4 bases, with 13 bases between. Germline loops: CDR1 MNHEY, CDR2 SVGEGT. The CDR3 loop reads CASSYSQVPGNQPQHF. The CDR3 bases are TGTGCCAGCAGTTACTCGCAGGTGCCAGGAAATCAGCCCCAGCATTTT.

The V and J genes are TRBV5-8 and TRBJ2-7; D is perhaps TRBD2 (5 bases). This CDR3 comprises 13 residues. Trimming removed 2 bases at V and 3 bases at J, with 9 bases between. Germline values: CDR1 SGHTS, CDR2 YDEGEE. CDR3 nucleotides: TGTGCCAGCAGCTTTGGACTTATCTACGAGCAGTACTTC. It codes for CASSFGLIYEQYF.

The chain is built from TRBV30 and TRBJ2-7, with 10 nucleotides matching TRBD2. Trimming removed 4 bases from V and 2 bases from J; junction bases left unmatched: 2. The germline V gene encodes CDR1 GTSNPN and CDR2 SVGIG (reference sequence). The length of the CDR3 is 13 residues. CDR3 DNA: TGTGCCTGGACTAGCGGGGGACCCTACGAGCAGTACTTC. The encoded protein is CAWTSGGPYEQYF.

The V call is TRBV28, the J call TRBJ1-2, with a possible D match to TRBD1 (5 bases). V was clipped by 3 bases and J by 5 bases, with 13 bases between them. Germline-derived CDR1 and CDR2 are MDHEN and SYDVKM. The CDR3 covers 14 residues. Here the CDR3 DNA reads TGTGCCAGCAGTTTCCCGGGGGAAAGGTATGGCTACACCTTC. Translated, it gives CASSFPGERYGYTF.

The genes are TRBV11-2 and TRBJ2-1, with 9 bases that match TRBD2. CDR1 SGHAT and CDR2 FQNNGV come from the germline V gene. V dropped 4 bases and J dropped 6; count of bases not matched to a gene: 1. CDR3 length: 13 residues. The CDR3 nucleotides are TGTGCCAGCAGCTGGGGACTAGCCAATGAGCAGTTCTTC. This encodes CASSWGLANEQFF.

This rearrangement joins TRBV6-5 to TRBJ1-1, with a tentative D call TRBD1 (6 bases). Trimming left V 6 bases short and J 6 bases short, with 14 bases between. The CDR3 sequence is 13 residues long. In germline, CDR1 is MNHEY, CDR2 SVGAGI. The CDR3 sequence: CASRGGAFSEAFF. The DNA for the CDR3 is TGTGCCAGCAGGGGGGGGGCGTTCTCTGAAGCTTTCTTT.

This chain joins TRBV18 and TRBJ1-6; 9 bases line up with TRBD1. The ends lost 2 bases at V and 0 bases at J; junction bases unmatched: 8. CDR1 is KGHSH, CDR2 LQKENI, per germline. This CDR3 has 19 residues. The CDR3 reads CASSPKTGTGSSYNSPLHF. CDR3 DNA: TGTGCCAGCTCACCAAAAACCGGGACAGGGAGCTCCTATAATTCACCCCTCCACTTT. The full variable domain, completed using reference TRBV18 and TRBJ1-6, is NAGVMQNPRHLVRRRGQEARLRCSPMKGHSHVYWYRQLPEEGLKFMVYLQKENIIDESGMPKERFSAEFPKEGPSILRIQQVVRGDSAAYFCASSPKTGTGSSYNSPLHFGNGTRLTVT.

This clone was counted between two and nine times. The CDR3 DNA sequence: TGCGCCAGCAGCTTTGCAGGAGGGCGCGATGAAAAACTGTTTTTT. Amino acids: CASSFAGGRDEKLFF. The chain has TRBV5-1 and TRBJ1-4; D is ambiguous. The CDR3 consists of 15 residues. The germline V gene encodes CDR1 SGHRS and CDR2 YFSETQ. V lost 2 bases and J 6 bases, leaving 14 bases between the germline ends.

The chain carries TRBV9 and TRBJ1-4; TRBD1 matches at 9 bases. V lost 3 bases, J lost 7 bases, and 7 bases stayed unmatched. This CDR3 contains 15 residues. The germline gives CDR1 SGDLS, CDR2 YYNGEE. CDR3 sequence (DNA): TGTGCCAGCAGCGCCGGACAGGGGAGGGGTGAAAAACTGTTTTTT. It yields the protein CASSAGQGRGEKLFF.

The rearrangement uses TRBV5-4 and TRBJ2-2; TRBD2 agrees at 8 bases. The CDR3 has 15 amino acids. CDR1 SGHNT and CDR2 YYREEE come from the germline V gene (reference sequence). J lost 1 base, V lost 2 bases, and 1 base had no gene match. In DNA form, the CDR3 reads TGTGCCAGCAGCTTTACTAGCGGGAACACCGGGGAGCTGTTTTTT. Translation: CASSFTSGNTGELFF. The complete variable domain, with remaining parts taken from reference TRBV5-4 and TRBJ2-2, reads ETGVTQSPTHLIKTRGQQVTLRCSSQSGHNTVSWYQQALGQGPQFIFQYYREEENGRGNFPPRFSGLQFPNYSSELNVNALELDDSALYLCASSFTSGNTGELFFGEGSRLTVL.

The rearrangement links TRBV28 to TRBJ1-5; D not resolved. Germline lookup yields CDR1 MDHEN and CDR2 SYDVKM. The CDR3 is 14 amino acids. The V end was cut by 6 bases, the J end by 4 bases, with 13 bases between. CDR3 amino acids: CASSEGQRNQPQHF. CDR3 sequence (DNA): TGTGCCAGCAGCGAGGGCCAAAGGAATCAGCCCCAGCATTTT.

This clone was counted a single time. V and J are TRBV27 and TRBJ1-1; a weak D match, TRBD1 (6 bases). CDR1 is MNHEY, CDR2 SMNVEV, per germline (reference sequence). Trimming left V 5 bases short and J 1 base short, with 11 bases between. The CDR3 spans 14 residues. The CDR3 spells CASSAGHANTEAFF. The DNA for the CDR3 is TGTGCCAGCAGTGCGGGACACGCGAACACTGAAGCTTTCTTT.

This clone was detected only a few times. This chain connects TRBV28 to TRBJ1-6; 8 bases match TRBD1. CDR1 and CDR2 (germline): MDHEN, SYDVKM. The length of the CDR3 is 15 residues. Trimming at V came to 6 bases and at J to 9 bases, leaving 10 bases not matched to a gene. The CDR3 nucleotides read TGTGCCAGCAGAACCCCAGGGGGCGCGGGTTCACCCCTCCACTTT. Translation gives CASRTPGGAGSPLHF.

The chain couples TRBV28 to TRBJ2-2, with 7 bases aligning to TRBD2. CDR3 length: 14 amino acids. V trimming: 6 bases; J trimming: 6 bases; junction bases outside the gene matches: 7. Germline CDR1 is MDHEN and CDR2 is SYDVKM. CDR3 in amino acids: CASSPGTIAGELFF. In DNA form, the CDR3 reads TGTGCCAGCAGCCCAGGGACTATTGCCGGGGAGCTGTTTTTT.

This sequence joins TRBV27 and TRBJ2-3; TRBD2 matches 9 bases. The CDR3 runs to 17 residues. The ends lost 5 bases at V and 0 bases at J; junction bases unmatched: 9. The germline gives CDR1 MNHEY, CDR2 SMNVEV (reference sequence). The CDR3 region has the DNA TGTGCCAGCAGTGCCAAGGGACTAGCCTATAGCACAGATACGCAGTATTTT. Translated, it gives CASSAKGLAYSTDTQYF.

V usage is TRBV23-1 and J usage is TRBJ2-2; D may match TRBD1 or TRBD2 (6 bases each). TRBV23-1 has ORF status, its function being uncertain. This CDR3 region has 17 residues. V lost 2 bases to trimming and J lost 4 bases, with 17 bases between them. Here the CDR3 DNA reads TGCGCCAGCAGTCAAACCCTGGGGGGCCTTGGCACCGGGGAGCTGTTTTTT. The encoded protein is CASSQTLGGLGTGELFF.

The J gene is TRBJ2-1, the V gene TRBV5-4, with D perhaps matching TRBD1 or TRBD2 (6 bases each). Between the trimmed V and J ends, which lost 4 bases and 5 bases, there was a span of 16 bases. This CDR3 region has 15 residues. The V gene's germline CDR1 is SGHNT and CDR2 YYREEE (reference sequence). The CDR3 reads CASSTGRGPHNEQFF. The DNA of the CDR3 is TGTGCCAGCAGCACCGGACGGGGGCCCCACAATGAGCAGTTCTTC.

The chain combines TRBV21-1 with TRBJ1-5. TRBV21-1 is a known pseudogene. This CDR3 has 12 amino acids. CDR3: CASSKRVAEKHF. The CDR3 DNA follows: TGTGCCAGCAGCAAAAGGGTGGCCGAAAAGCATTTT.